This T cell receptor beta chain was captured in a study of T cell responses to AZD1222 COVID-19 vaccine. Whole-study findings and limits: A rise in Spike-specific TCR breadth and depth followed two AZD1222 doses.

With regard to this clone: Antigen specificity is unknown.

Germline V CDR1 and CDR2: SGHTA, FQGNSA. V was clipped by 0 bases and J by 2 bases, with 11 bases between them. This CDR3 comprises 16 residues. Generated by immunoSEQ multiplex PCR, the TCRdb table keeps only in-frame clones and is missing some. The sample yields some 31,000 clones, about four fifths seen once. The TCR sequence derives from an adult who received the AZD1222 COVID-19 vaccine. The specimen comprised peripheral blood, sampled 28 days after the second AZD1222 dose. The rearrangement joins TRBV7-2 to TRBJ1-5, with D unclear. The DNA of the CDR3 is TGTGCCAGCAGCTTAGCGGGAGGTTCCGGCAATCAGCCCCAGCATTTT. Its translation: CASSLAGGSGNQPQHF.